These 9 T cell receptor beta chains were sequenced from one sample in a study of T-cell memory formation after mild COVID-19. TCRdb reprocessed the 5' RACE reads with MiXCR, giving one entry per CDR3 protein. There are approximately 350,000 distinct CDR3 sequences in the sample; around 13% occur only once, and over 20% lies in the top ten. Input material: PBMCs or a T cell subset sorted from them (not recorded which). The receptor source for this set is a man in his late teens or twenties who had mild COVID-19 (a few samples of this study predate the infection). Cell type and time point are not known.

This clonotype was seen more than once but under ten times. V usage is TRBV4-1 and J usage is TRBJ2-3; the D call may be TRBD1 or TRBD2 (5 bases each). V lost 3 bases and J lost 0, with 10 bases in between. The CDR3 sequence is 15 residues long. The germline CDR1 and CDR2 sequences are MGHRA and YSYEKL. The DNA for the CDR3 is TGCGCCAGCAGCCAGATGGGACGGAGCACAGATACGCAGTATTTT. The encoded protein is CASSQMGRSTDTQYF.

This chain uses TRBV7-3 with TRBJ1-2, with a tentative D call TRBD1 (6 bases). Per germline, CDR1 SGHTA and CDR2 FQGTGA. The CDR3 extends over 12 amino acids. Between the trimmed V and J ends, which lost 6 bases and 7 bases, there was a span of 12 bases. CDR3 loop: CASSQGGFGYTF. CDR3 sequence (DNA): TGTGCCAGCAGTCAAGGGGGTTTTGGCTACACCTTC.

CDR3 region: CASSPTGDRNQPQHF. The CDR3, as DNA: TGTGCCAGCTCACCGACAGGGGATCGCAATCAGCCCCAGCATTTT. The rearrangement joins TRBV18 to TRBJ1-5; 8 nucleotides match TRBD1. The CDR3 loop spans 15 amino acids. Germline V lookup: CDR1 KGHSH, CDR2 LQKENI. The J segment lost 2 bases and the V segment lost 3 bases, leaving 3 bases of the junction unmatched. Looking up the rest from reference TRBV18 and TRBJ1-5 gives the full variable domain: NAGVMQNPRHLVRRRGQEARLRCSPMKGHSHVYWYRQLPEEGLKFMVYLQKENIIDESGMPKERFSAEFPKEGPSILRIQQVVRGDSAAYFCASSPTGDRNQPQHFGDGTRLSIL.

This clonotype was seen a handful of times. The gene calls are TRBV11-2 and TRBJ2-2; D unresolved. This CDR3 spans 15 amino acids. Germline-derived CDR1 and CDR2 are SGHAT and FQNNGV. The V gene lost 5 bases and the J gene lost 0 bases, with 10 bases spanning the gap. CDR3: CASSRGRSNTGELFF. CDR3 nucleotides: TGTGCCAGCAGCCGAGGCAGATCGAACACCGGGGAGCTGTTTTTT.

A few counts support this clonotype. J is TRBJ2-7 and V is TRBV5-1; 8 bases align to TRBD1. After removal of 1 base from V and 0 bases from J, the junction contained 15 bases not matched to a gene. This CDR3 is 19 amino acids long. Germline CDR1 is SGHRS and CDR2 is YFSETQ. The CDR3: CASSLYSAGTGDGSYEQYF. The CDR3, as DNA: TGCGCCAGCAGCTTGTATAGTGCTGGGACAGGTGATGGCTCCTACGAGCAGTACTTC.

The chain couples TRBV7-9 to TRBJ1-1; no clear D. The CDR3 spans 15 residues. Germline V gene sequence: CDR1 SEHNR, CDR2 FQNEAQ (reference sequence). V lost 1 base and J lost 0, with 9 bases in between. DNA of the CDR3: TGTGCCAGCAGCTTAGTGTCGTACTTGAACACTGAAGCTTTCTTT. Amino acids: CASSLVSYLNTEAFF.

This clonotype was observed many times. This chain connects TRBV7-2 to TRBJ2-5; no clear D. Germline values: CDR1 SGHTA, CDR2 FQGNSA. Trimming shortened V by 1 base and J by 5 bases, and 5 bases separated the two germline ends. The CDR3 spans 12 residues. CDR3 sequence reads: CASSLGWETQYF. The CDR3 DNA is TGTGCCAGCAGCTTAGGATGGGAGACCCAGTACTTC.

This clonotype was counted a few times. The chain has TRBV12-3 or TRBV12-4 and TRBJ2-2; D is possibly TRBD1 or TRBD2 (5 bases each). V lost 3 bases to trimming and J lost 7 bases, with 9 bases between them. The CDR3 spans 13 residues. The CDR3: CASSLGEYGELFF. CDR3 coding DNA: TGTGCCAGCAGTTTGGGGGAGTACGGGGAGCTGTTTTTT.

The chain links TRBV5-1 to TRBJ2-5, with D perhaps matching TRBD1 or TRBD2 (6 bases each). V gave up 4 bases and J gave up 2 bases, with 15 bases separating them. CDR3 length: 15 amino acids. The germline V gene encodes CDR1 SGHRS and CDR2 YFSETQ. Here the CDR3 DNA reads TGCGCCAGCAGCGTCGGACCGGGGGCACAAGAGACCCAGTACTTC. Amino acid sequence: CASSVGPGAQETQYF. The complete variable domain, with remaining parts taken from reference TRBV5-1 and TRBJ2-5, reads KAGVTQTPRYLIKTRGQQVTLSCSPISGHRSVSWYQQTPGQGLQFLFEYFSETQRNKGNFPGRFSGRQFSNSRSEMNVSTLELGDSALYLCASSVGPGAQETQYFGPGTRLLVL.